This TCR beta chain was obtained from a study of shared clonotypes between healthy human individuals. This table comes from immunoSEQ multiplex PCR, and its TCRdb copy is limited to in-frame clones, with some not included. The sample consists of under 1,900,000 clones, approximately 98.5% of them appearing once. The CDR3 is 16 residues long. Germline CDR1 SGHRS, CDR2 YFSETQ. V lost 2 bases and J lost 2; bases outside the gene matches: 3. The clonotype was recovered from a young man in good health. Sequenced sample: naive CD4+ T cells sorted from blood. Subset meaning: CD45RA+ positively selected. The chain couples TRBV5-1 to TRBJ2-3; 12 bases map to TRBD2. The DNA for the CDR3 is TGCGCCAGCAGCTTCGGACTAGCGGGACTCACAGATACGCAGTATTTT. It specifies CASSFGLAGLTDTQYF.